This T cell receptor beta chain was observed in a study of OX40 agonist ivuxolimab in advanced cancers. Study-wide findings and caveats: Expanded clones belonging to CD8+ T cells outnumbered, on average, those of CD4+. At doses 0.1 to 3.0 mg/kg, CD4+ and CD8+ clones expanded.

Produced via immunoSEQ multiplex PCR; TCRdb's table is partial and in-frame only. The sample holds 45,000 to 50,000 clones, about nine tenths seen once. With baseline, cycle 4 day 1, and cycle 7 day 1 as timepoints, blood was sampled. Germline loops: CDR1 LNHDA, CDR2 SQIVND (reference sequence). J gave up 0 bases and V 5 bases, and 6 bases lay outside the gene matches. This CDR3 is built from 16 residues. Worth noting for this clone: What it binds is unknown.

This rearrangement joins TRBV19 to TRBJ2-1, with 8 bases that match TRBD2. The sequence was obtained from an adult with an advanced solid tumor such as melanoma, head and neck, liver or kidney cancer. The source material was CD4+ or CD8+ T cells sorted from blood, sampled in a trial of the OX40 agonist ivuxolimab. The CDR3 loop is CASSPGGVSSYNEQFF. CDR3 DNA: TGTGCCAGTAGTCCGGGGGGGGTCAGCTCCTACAATGAGCAGTTCTTC.